A selection of T cell receptor beta chains follows, all from one sample in a study of blood T cell repertoires in COVID-19. Assay used: immunoSEQ multiplex PCR; TCRdb lists only in-frame clones, some missing. The sample has hundreds of thousands of clones, about 90% seen once. Sequenced material: PBMCs or T cells enriched from blood (not recorded which). These receptors were obtained from a woman younger than 30 with acute COVID-19. CDR3s include the opening cysteine and the closing phenylalanine or tryptophan. The order of the fields is clone size, J gene, V gene, D gene, CDR3 DNA, CDR3 protein. D genes are given only for firm matches. Part of the rows lack a size; the others show once, few, many or a class for expanded clones.

>.|TRBJ2-2|TRBV10-1|.
TGCGCCAGCGAGGGAAACGGGGAGCTGTTTTTT
CASEGNGELFF
>once|TRBJ1-5|TRBV19|.
TGTGCCAGTAGTGTCACAGGGTATAGCAATCAGCCCCAGCATTTT
CASSVTGYSNQPQHF
>.|TRBJ2-1|TRBV6-2/TRBV6-3|TRBD2
TGTGCCAGCAGTTCAGGGACTACCTGGTACAATGAGCAGTTCTTC
CASSSGTTWYNEQFF
>.|TRBJ2-1|TRBV3-1/TRBV3-2|TRBD2
TGTGCCAGCAGCCGGCTAGGCGGGAGAATTTTAAATGAGCAGTTCTTC
CASSRLGGRILNEQFF
>.|TRBJ1-1|TRBV6-2/TRBV6-3|.
TGTGCCAGCAGTTACCGCGCTGACACTGAAGCTTTCTTT
CASSYRADTEAFF
>.|TRBJ1-5|TRBV21-1|.
TGTGCCAGCAGCAAATTTTTCAGGGGGAATCAGCCCCAGCATTTT
CASSKFFRGNQPQHF
>.|TRBJ2-5|TRBV4-2|TRBD2
TGTGCCAGCAGCCAAGATCTAGCGGGAGGTCAAGAGACCCAGTACTTC
CASSQDLAGGQETQYF
>.|TRBJ1-5|TRBV3-1/TRBV3-2|.
TGTGCCAGCAGCCAAGACGGAGATGATAGCAATCAGCCCCAGCATTTT
CASSQDGDDSNQPQHF
>.|TRBJ1-2|TRBV27|.
TGTGCCAGCAGCAAGACCGGACAGCCCTATGGCTACACCTTC
CASSKTGQPYGYTF
>.|TRBJ2-5|TRBV20-1|.
TGCAGTGCTAGTCCCTTGGGAGGGGGGAGTCGCCAAGAGACCCAGTACTTC
CSASPLGGGSRQETQYF
>once|TRBJ1-6|TRBV5-4|TRBD1
TGTGCCAGCAGCTTGGGGTCAGGGGGTTATAATTCACCCCTCCACTTT
CASSLGSGGYNSPLHF
>.|TRBJ2-7|TRBV19|TRBD2
TGTGCCAGTTCAAGAGGCGGGAGCGGCATCCACGAGCAGTACTTC
CASSRGGSGIHEQYF
>.|TRBJ2-5|TRBV6-2/TRBV6-3|.
TGTGCCAGCAGTTACTCGGACAGCCGAACACCACAAGAGACCCAGTACTTC
CASSYSDSRTPQETQYF
>.|TRBJ1-4|TRBV14|.
TGTGCCAGCAGCCGCAACAGGGCAACTAATGAAAAACTGTTTTTT
CASSRNRATNEKLFF
>.|TRBJ2-5|TRBV27|.
TGTGCCAGCAGTTTCTTGGGGGCGGTGGAGACCCAGTACTTC
CASSFLGAVETQYF
>.|TRBJ2-5|TRBV30|.
TGTGCCTGGAGCATGCGGGAGACCCAGTACTTC
CAWSMRETQYF
>.|TRBJ2-7|TRBV4-3|.
TGCGCCAGCAGCCAAGGAGGGTCTCCCACCTACGAGCAGTACTTC
CASSQGGSPTYEQYF
>.|TRBJ2-5|TRBV5-8|.
TGTGCCAGCAGCTTTCAGACAGGCTTGGCCCAGTACTTC
CASSFQTGLAQYF
>.|TRBJ2-7|TRBV6-2/TRBV6-3|.
TGTGCCAGCAGTTACAATGGGGCGGACGAGCAGTACTTC
CASSYNGADEQYF
>once|TRBJ2-5|TRBV28|.
TGTGCCAGCAGTTTTGGGGGGGCATCAAAAGAGACCCAGTACTTC
CASSFGGASKETQYF
>.|TRBJ2-4|TRBV7-8|TRBD1
TGTGCCAGCAGCTTAGTCCGGACAGGGCTAGCCAAAAACATTCAGTACTTC
CASSLVRTGLAKNIQYF
>.|TRBJ2-1|TRBV4-1|TRBD2
TGCGCCAGCAGCCCTCTAGCGGGAACCAACAATGAGCAGTTCTTC
CASSPLAGTNNEQFF
>.|TRBJ1-2|TRBV9|.
TGTGCCAGCAGCGTAGTGTCGGGGATTCAAACCTTC
CASSVVSGIQTF
>.|TRBJ2-1|TRBV19|TRBD2
TGTGCCAGTAGAGGCGGGAGAGGTTACAATGAGCAGTTCTTC
CASRGGRGYNEQFF
>once|TRBJ1-5|TRBV2|.
TGTGCCAGCAGTGAAGGGTGGGGAGATCAGCCCCAGCATTTT
CASSEGWGDQPQHF
>.|TRBJ2-1|TRBV7-9|.
TGTGCCAGCAGCTTAGTGACCGGAGCCGGTGATGAGCAGTTCTTC
CASSLVTGAGDEQFF
>once|TRBJ1-5|TRBV4-2|.
TGTGCCAGCAGCCAAGAGTCAGGCTCCGATCAGCCCCAGCATTTT
CASSQESGSDQPQHF
>.|TRBJ2-5|TRBV5-1|TRBD1
TGCGCCAGCAGCCGCATCCAACAGGGGTCGTTCGAGACCCAGTACTTC
CASSRIQQGSFETQYF
>.|TRBJ1-5|TRBV15|TRBD1
TGTGCCACCAGCAGAGCTAATACCCTTTATAGGGGGCAAGAGGGACAGCCCCAGCATTTT
CATSRANTLYRGQEGQPQHF
>.|TRBJ1-5|TRBV19|.
TGTGCCAGTAATAATTTGGCGAGGAACAATCAGCCCCAGCATTTT
CASNNLARNNQPQHF
>.|TRBJ2-1|TRBV11-3|.
TGTGCCAGCACCCAGGGTCCCACCTACAATGAGCAGTTCTTC
CASTQGPTYNEQFF
>.|TRBJ1-1|TRBV15|.
TGTGCCACCAGCAGAGATCGGAACACTGAAGCTTTCTTT
CATSRDRNTEAFF
>.|TRBJ2-5|TRBV28|TRBD1
TGTGCCAGCATAGGTTGGGACAGGGCCCAAGAGACCCAGTACTTC
CASIGWDRAQETQYF
>.|TRBJ2-1|TRBV11-1|TRBD2
TGTGCCAGCAGCTCCGTAGCGGGAGGTTACAATGAGCAGTTCTTC
CASSSVAGGYNEQFF
>.|TRBJ1-2|TRBV28|TRBD1
TGTGCCAGCAGTTCCCCAGGGGGGACTAACTATGGCTACACCTTC
CASSSPGGTNYGYTF
>.|TRBJ1-2|TRBV6-5|.
TGTGCCAGCAGTTCTGACGGAGTATCCTATGGCTACACCTTC
CASSSDGVSYGYTF
>.|TRBJ2-2|TRBV18|.
TGTGCCAGCTCACGGGACTCCTACACCGGGGAGCTGTTTTTT
CASSRDSYTGELFF
>.|TRBJ2-5|TRBV6-6|.
TGTGCCAGCAGTTACGGGTTGGGGCCCGAGACCCAGTACTTC
CASSYGLGPETQYF
>.|TRBJ2-2|TRBV7-8|TRBD2
TGTGCCAGCAGCTTAGTACTAGCGGGAAACACCGGGGAGCTGTTTTTT
CASSLVLAGNTGELFF
>.|TRBJ1-5|TRBV7-2|.
TGTGCCAGCAGCAAACAGGTTGCGCAGAATCAGCCCCAGCATTTT
CASSKQVAQNQPQHF
>.|TRBJ2-3|TRBV6-5|TRBD1
TGTGCCAGCAGCCTGACAGGGGGAAGCACAGATACGCAGTATTTT
CASSLTGGSTDTQYF
>.|TRBJ2-1|TRBV7-9|.
TGTGCCAGCAGCTTAGCGGGAGGCATCAATGAGCAGTTCTTC
CASSLAGGINEQFF
>.|TRBJ2-2|TRBV2|.
TGTGCCAGCAGTGCCTCCGCCGGTGGGAGACCCGGGGAGCTGTTTTTT
CASSASAGGRPGELFF
>.|TRBJ2-7|TRBV28|TRBD2
TGTGCCAGCAGTTTAGGCGGGAGCCACTACGAGCAGTACTTC
CASSLGGSHYEQYF
>.|TRBJ2-5|TRBV30|.
TGTGCCTGGAGTGTCCAGCAGAGCGGCGTGAGGGAGACCCAGTACTTC
CAWSVQQSGVRETQYF
>.|TRBJ1-6|TRBV13|.
TGTGCCAGCAGCTTAGTGTCAGGATCGTTAAGTTCACCCCTCCACTTT
CASSLVSGSLSSPLHF